The clone carrying this TCR beta chain was recorded only once. Germline values: CDR1 MGHRA, CDR2 YSYEKL. Trimming removed 1 base at V and 3 bases at J, with 12 bases between. The CDR3 has 15 amino acids. The data were taken from a study of shared clonotypes between healthy human individuals. TCRdb keeps only in-frame clones here, not all; method: immunoSEQ multiplex PCR. Here the sample spans 600,000 to 750,000 clones, less than 80% being singletons. Sequencing input: memory CD4+ T cells sorted from blood. The subset was: CD45RA-negative fraction. This clonotype originated in a woman in her 30s in good health. The genes are TRBV4-1 and TRBJ1-1; no clear D. CDR3 sequence reads: CASSQGWGVYTEAFF. The CDR3 DNA reads as TGCGCCAGCAGCCAAGGGTGGGGAGTGTACACTGAAGCTTTCTTT.